This entry lists 26 T cell receptor beta chains sequenced from one sample in a study of blood T cell repertoires in COVID-19. TCRdb's table, derived via immunoSEQ multiplex PCR, lists solely in-frame clones and lacks some. This sample carries over 65,000 clones, about three quarters of them seen once, and the ten largest clones take over 8.5%. Source material: peripheral blood. The receptors were gathered from a human donor in a cohort sampled during active COVID-19.

The genes are TRBV10-3 and TRBJ2-3; 7 bases are shared with TRBD1. CDR3 size: 16 residues. Germline values: CDR1 ENHRY, CDR2 SYGVKD. After removal of 2 bases from V and 4 bases from J, the junction contained 9 bases not matched to a gene. The CDR3 loop is CAISEDRVGSADTQYF. The DNA for the CDR3 is TGTGCCATCAGTGAGGACAGGGTCGGCTCCGCAGATACGCAGTATTTT.

CDR3 nucleotide sequence: TGCGCCAGCAGTGCGGCCCAATCTGGAAACACCATATATTTT. Translating it yields CASSAAQSGNTIYF. The chain couples TRBV5-1 to TRBJ1-3; D is ambiguous. Germline CDR1 SGHRS, CDR2 YFSETQ. This CDR3 spans 14 amino acids. The germline V and J ends were trimmed by 5 bases and 1 base, with 10 bases remaining between them.

DNA for the CDR3: TGTGCCAGCAATTGGGGACACTCTGGAAACACCATATATTTT. Protein: CASNWGHSGNTIYF. The V gene is TRBV28, the J gene TRBJ1-3; weak D call: TRBD1 (6 bases). The germline V gene has CDR1 MDHEN and CDR2 SYDVKM. Trimming removed 7 bases from V and 0 bases from J, with 10 bases in between. The CDR3 is made up of 14 amino acids.

This clone is categorized as medium-sized. The rearrangement uses TRBV10-3 and TRBJ1-3; 8 nucleotides align to TRBD1. The CDR3 extends over 16 amino acids. Losses at the gene ends were 6 bases for V and 3 bases for J; bases not matched to a gene: 10. The germline gives CDR1 ENHRY, CDR2 SYGVKD. The CDR3 DNA reads TGTGCCATCAGCGCCGGACAGGGCCCACTTGGAAACACCATATATTTT. It translates to CAISAGQGPLGNTIYF.

This clone was picked up one time. This rearrangement joins TRBV5-6 to TRBJ2-1; tentative D call: TRBD1 (6 bases). CDR1 and CDR2 (germline): SGHDT, YYEEEE. The CDR3 consists of 15 residues. Between the trimmed V and J ends, which lost 0 bases and 1 base, there was a span of 8 bases. This CDR3 is CASSLEQGSYNEQFF. The CDR3 DNA follows: TGTGCCAGCAGCTTGGAGCAGGGGTCCTACAATGAGCAGTTCTTC.

V gene TRBV19 combines with J gene TRBJ2-3; D gene ambiguous. Trimming took 6 bases from V and 3 from J, leaving 10 bases between them. This CDR3 is 13 amino acids long. The germline CDR1 and CDR2 sequences are LNHDA and SQIVND (reference sequence). The CDR3 loop reads CASSHILTDTQYF. The CDR3 DNA is TGTGCCAGTAGCCATATACTGACAGATACGCAGTATTTT.

V and J are TRBV3-1 (or the pseudogene TRBV3-2) and TRBJ1-3; no reliable D call. V gave up 0 bases and J gave up 4 bases, with 7 bases separating them. The germline CDR1 and CDR2 sequences are LGHDT and YNNKEL (reference sequence). The CDR3 consists of 14 residues. The CDR3 sequence: CASSQDPQGNTIYF. CDR3 DNA sequence: TGTGCCAGCAGCCAAGATCCACAAGGAAACACCATATATTTT.

The chain uses TRBV11-2 and TRBJ2-1; 7 bases line up with TRBD2. Per the germline V gene, CDR1 is SGHAT and CDR2 is FQNNGV. The ends lost 6 bases at V and 7 bases at J; junction bases unmatched: 3. This CDR3 has 12 amino acids. The CDR3, as DNA: TGTGCCAGCAGATCACTAGCGAATGAGCAGTTCTTC. Residues: CASRSLANEQFF.

V gene TRBV5-1 combines with J gene TRBJ1-1; 8 bases line up with TRBD1. CDR1 SGHRS and CDR2 YFSETQ come from the germline V gene. The CDR3 loop spans 13 amino acids. The ends lost 3 bases at V and 4 bases at J; junction bases unmatched: 2. Written as DNA, the CDR3 is TGCGCCAGCAGCTATCAGGGGGCCACTGAAGCTTTCTTT. It is translated as CASSYQGATEAFF. Looking up the rest from reference TRBV5-1 and TRBJ1-1 gives the full variable domain: KAGVTQTPRYLIKTRGQQVTLSCSPISGHRSVSWYQQTPGQGLQFLFEYFSETQRNKGNFPGRFSGRQFSNSRSEMNVSTLELGDSALYLCASSYQGATEAFFGQGTRLTVV.

The DNA of the CDR3 is TGTGCCAGCAGTTCTGAGGGGACAGGGCTCACTGAAGCTTTCTTT. As protein: CASSSEGTGLTEAFF. J is TRBJ1-1 and V is TRBV7-3, with 9 positions matching TRBD1. Germline CDR1 SGHTA, CDR2 FQGTGA. The CDR3 totals 15 residues. V was pared by 6 bases and J by 4 bases, with 9 bases of the junction left unmatched.

The chain has TRBV6-5 and TRBJ2-7; 8 positions match TRBD2. CDR3 length equals 14 residues. Germline CDR1 MNHEY, CDR2 SVGAGI. Trimming at V came to 0 bases and at J to 6 bases, leaving 4 bases not matched to a gene. CDR3 nucleotide sequence: TGTGCCAGCAGTTACTCAAAGCTAGCGGGCGAGCAGTACTTC. Its protein product is CASSYSKLAGEQYF.

This chain connects TRBV10-3 to TRBJ2-7, with TRBD1 matching over 10 bases. V shed 7 bases, J shed 7 bases, and the junction held 7 bases outside the gene matches. Germline CDR1 is ENHRY and CDR2 is SYGVKD. The CDR3 length is 13 residues. CDR3 nucleotides: TGTGCCATCATGGGACAGGGGCTACGGGAGCAGTACTTC. Amino acids: CAIMGQGLREQYF.

This CDR3 is CASSRSASGQGGTEQYF. Here the CDR3 DNA reads TGCGCCAGCAGCCGATCCGCGTCGGGACAGGGGGGCACCGAGCAGTACTTC. The V call is TRBV4-1, the J call TRBJ2-7; 11 bases fit TRBD1. The CDR3 covers 17 residues. The germline V gene encodes CDR1 MGHRA and CDR2 YSYEKL. V lost 4 bases, J lost 6 bases, and 14 bases stayed unmatched.

V is TRBV5-6 and J is TRBJ2-7, with 9 positions matching TRBD2. Trimming removed 1 base from V and 6 bases from J; junction bases left unmatched: 5. Germline CDR1 SGHDT, CDR2 YYEEEE. The length of the CDR3 is 14 residues. The CDR3 DNA is TGTGCCAGCAGCTTGATGGGACTAGCTGGCGAGCAGTACTTC. Translated: CASSLMGLAGEQYF.

This sequence joins TRBV20-1 and TRBJ2-7; unclear D gene. Germline CDR1 reads DFQATT; CDR2 reads SNEGSKA (reference sequence). V was pared by 3 bases and J by 5 bases, with 8 bases between. CDR3 length equals 11 residues. The CDR3 loop is CSARADNEQYF. The CDR3 DNA reads TGCAGTGCTAGGGCAGATAACGAGCAGTACTTC.

The chain combines TRBV7-3 with TRBJ2-1; D might be TRBD1 (6 bases). V shed 5 bases and J shed 8 bases, with 13 bases lying between them. Germline lookup yields CDR1 SGHTA and CDR2 FQGTGA. The CDR3 totals 13 residues. This CDR3 is CASSQGLGDEQFF. The CDR3 region has the DNA TGTGCCAGCAGCCAGGGGCTTGGGGATGAGCAGTTCTTC.

This clone came up once. The chain links TRBV10-1 to TRBJ2-1; tentative D call: TRBD2 (5 bases). Germline V gene lookup returns CDR1 WNHNN and CDR2 SYGVQD (reference sequence). Trimming stripped 0 bases from V and 8 bases from J, with 8 bases between. CDR3 length: 13 residues. CDR3 DNA: TGCGCCAGCAGTGAGTCGGAGGATCATGAGCAGTTCTTC. Translating gives CASSESEDHEQFF.

The V and J genes are TRBV6-6 and TRBJ1-2; TRBD1 matches at 9 bases. After removal of 2 bases from V and 8 bases from J, the junction contained 6 bases not matched to a gene. This CDR3 has 14 amino acids. Germline CDR1 MNHNY, CDR2 SVGAGI (reference sequence). The CDR3 DNA is TGTGCCAGCAGTTACGGGACAGGGTCGGAGGGCTACACCTTC. Translation gives CASSYGTGSEGYTF.

This clone was observed a single time. The genes are TRBV28 and TRBJ2-7, with 7 bases that match TRBD1. The CDR3 has 15 amino acids. The ends lost 5 bases at V and 4 bases at J; junction bases unmatched: 11. CDR1 MDHEN and CDR2 SYDVKM come from the germline V gene. The CDR3, as DNA: TGTGCCAGCAGTCTACCTTCCGGGACAGCGTACGAGCAGTACTTC. Encoded protein: CASSLPSGTAYEQYF.

The rearrangement joins TRBV19 to TRBJ1-5; D may be TRBD1 (6 bases). Germline assignment: CDR1 LNHDA and CDR2 SQIVND (reference sequence). This CDR3 is 15 amino acids long. V was shortened by 3 bases and J by 5 bases, with 14 bases between the two germline ends. CDR3 protein: CASSIPGTPDQPQHF. Here the CDR3 DNA reads TGTGCCAGTAGTATCCCCGGGACACCGGATCAGCCCCAGCATTTT.

This clone was recorded once. The chain carries TRBV30 and TRBJ2-1; unclear D gene. This CDR3 has 13 residues. Trimming stripped 3 bases from V and 9 bases from J, with 15 bases between. Germline-derived CDR1 and CDR2 are GTSNPN and SVGIG (reference sequence). The CDR3: CAWSYSRLGEQFF. In DNA, the CDR3 is TGTGCCTGGAGCTATAGTCGCCTCGGTGAGCAGTTCTTC. The full variable domain, completed using reference TRBV30 and TRBJ2-1, is SQTIHQWPATLVQPVGSPLSLECTVEGTSNPNLYWYRQAAGRGLQLLFYSVGIGQISSEVPQNLSASRPQDRQFILSSKKLLLSDSGFYLCAWSYSRLGEQFFGPGTRLTVL.

This chain connects TRBV27 to TRBJ2-2, with D possibly being TRBD2 (5 bases). Germline loops: CDR1 MNHEY, CDR2 SMNVEV (reference sequence). The CDR3 contains 16 residues. Trimming took 6 bases from V and 1 from J, leaving 15 bases between them. The DNA for the CDR3 is TGTGCCAGCAGGCTCGGGGTTCGGGTGAACACCGGGGAGCTGTTTTTT. It is translated as CASRLGVRVNTGELFF.

This clone was observed a handful of times. This rearrangement joins TRBV11-1 to TRBJ2-1, with D perhaps TRBD2 (5 bases). Trimming pared 1 base from V and 9 bases from J, leaving 10 bases between. CDR1 and CDR2 (germline): SGHAT, FQDESV (reference sequence). The CDR3 extends over 13 amino acids. CDR3 nucleotide sequence: TGTGCCAGCAGCTTAGGAGGAGGCGGTGAGCAGTTCTTC. Translated, it gives CASSLGGGGEQFF.

This chain joins TRBV12-3 or TRBV12-4 and TRBJ1-1; the D gene is possibly TRBD1 (6 bases). There are 13 residues in the CDR3. Trimming cost V 6 bases and J 3 bases, with 11 bases left between them. Here the CDR3 reads CASRQGLYTEAFF. The CDR3 region has the DNA TGTGCCAGCAGGCAGGGGTTATACACTGAAGCTTTCTTT.

The CDR3 DNA is TGTGCCAGCTCGCAACGGGACTCCGATACGCAGTATTTT. Its protein product is CASSQRDSDTQYF. The chain carries TRBV18 and TRBJ2-3; perhaps TRBD2 as D (6 bases). The CDR3 runs 13 residues. CDR1 and CDR2 (germline): KGHSH, LQKENI. Trimming removed 6 bases from V and 6 bases from J, with 13 bases in between.

The chain recombines TRBV12-3 or TRBV12-4 with TRBJ2-1, with D possibly being TRBD2 (5 bases). This CDR3 is built from 12 residues. V was shortened by 6 bases and J by 8 bases, with 11 bases between the two germline ends. CDR3 amino acids: CASSPGSDEQFF. The CDR3 region has the DNA TGTGCCAGCAGCCCGGGGAGCGATGAGCAGTTCTTC.